This is a list of T cell receptor beta chains from one sample in a study of OX40 agonist ivuxolimab in advanced cancers. Clones were sequenced by immunoSEQ multiplex PCR, and TCRdb holds only the in-frame ones, with some missing. Found here are roughly 76,000 clones, 80% to 90% of them singletons; the top ten hold around 1.1%. The sample here was CD4+ or CD8+ T cells sorted from blood, taken in a trial of the OX40 agonist ivuxolimab. These TCRs come from an adult with an advanced solid tumor such as melanoma, head and neck, liver or kidney cancer. The CDR3 runs from the conserved cysteine through the conserved F or W. A D gene is named only where the DNA matches it firmly. Clone size appears in some rows only: once, few, many, or a class for an expanded clone.

>TRBJ2-7|.|.|TRBV15
CATSTAFAYEQYF
TGTGCCACCAGCACAGCATTTGCCTACGAGCAGTACTTC
>TRBJ1-2|.|.|TRBV11-2
CASSPDGNYGYTF
TGTGCCAGCAGCCCCGACGGGAACTATGGCTACACCTTC
>TRBJ2-2|.|.|TRBV9
CASSVGIVTGELFF
TGTGCCAGCAGCGTAGGGATTGTCACTGGGGAGCTGTTTTTT
>TRBJ1-1|.|.|TRBV7-8
CASSLEGGRDMNTEAFF
TGTGCCAGCAGCTTAGAGGGGGGGCGAGACATGAACACTGAAGCTTTCTTT
>TRBJ1-1|TRBD1|.|TRBV18
CASSPMEGQGNTEAFF
TGTGCCAGCTCACCAATGGAAGGACAGGGGAACACTGAAGCTTTCTTT
>TRBJ2-7|TRBD1|.|TRBV6-5
CASSSPPGGEYEQYF
TGTGCCAGCAGTTCCCCCCCAGGGGGCGAGTACGAGCAGTACTTC
>TRBJ2-1|.|.|TRBV28
CASSPPQGIPGNEQFF
TGTGCCAGCAGTCCCCCTCAAGGGATTCCTGGGAATGAGCAGTTCTTC
>TRBJ1-1|.|once|TRBV4-2
CASTLRMANTEAFF
TGTGCCAGCACTCTTAGAATGGCGAACACTGAAGCTTTCTTT
>TRBJ1-2|.|.|TRBV4-1
CASSQVGGSNHGYTF
TGCGCCAGCAGCCAAGTAGGGGGATCCAACCATGGCTACACCTTC
>TRBJ1-2|TRBD1|.|TRBV7-1
CASSSTGQVYGYTF
TGTGCCAGCAGCTCAACGGGACAGGTCTATGGCTACACCTTC
>TRBJ1-5|.|.|TRBV27
CASSLRGQDQPQHF
TGTGCCAGCAGTCTCCGGGGGCAAGATCAGCCCCAGCATTTT
>TRBJ2-7|.|once|TRBV6-5
CASSYLGLPDEQYF
TGTGCCAGCAGTTATCTAGGGCTCCCGGACGAGCAGTACTTC
>TRBJ2-1|.|.|TRBV7-2
CASGNSYNEQFF
TGTGCCAGCGGGAACTCCTACAATGAGCAGTTCTTC
>TRBJ2-1|TRBD2|.|TRBV7-9
CATRGSGGEEQFF
TGTGCCACCCGAGGGAGCGGGGGGGAGGAGCAGTTCTTC
>TRBJ1-1|.|.|TRBV5-5
CASSYLGNTEAFF
TGTGCCAGCAGCTATTTAGGGAACACTGAAGCTTTCTTT
>TRBJ2-3|.|.|TRBV2
CASSGVRPSTDTQYF
TGTGCCAGCAGTGGGGTGCGTCCTAGCACAGATACGCAGTATTTT
>TRBJ1-2|.|.|TRBV21-1
CASGRGGPRPVDGYTF
TGTGCCAGCGGGCGGGGGGGGCCTCGACCCGTGGATGGCTACACCTTC
>TRBJ1-5|.|.|TRBV25-1
CASSESQSNQPQHF
TGTGCCAGCAGTGAATCCCAATCCAATCAGCCCCAGCATTTT
>TRBJ2-1|.|few|TRBV7-2
CASSLTRNEQFF
TGTGCCAGCAGCCTGACACGGAATGAGCAGTTCTTC
>TRBJ2-7|.|.|TRBV7-9
CASGSAGLSYEQYF
TGTGCCAGCGGGTCAGCGGGTCTGTCCTACGAGCAGTACTTC
>TRBJ2-3|TRBD2|.|TRBV9
CASSATSQGTDTQYF
TGTGCCAGCAGCGCGACTAGCCAAGGCACAGATACGCAGTATTTT
>TRBJ2-3|.|.|TRBV7-3
CASSPQGQAGDTQYF
TGTGCCAGCAGCCCGCAGGGTCAAGCGGGAGATACGCAGTATTTT
>TRBJ1-5|.|.|TRBV5-8
CASSRAGNQPQHF
TGTGCCAGCAGCAGAGCGGGGAATCAGCCCCAGCATTTT
>TRBJ2-1|.|.|TRBV9
CASSVAGQGPHSYNEQFF
TGTGCCAGCAGCGTAGCGGGGCAAGGACCCCACTCCTACAATGAGCAGTTCTTC